One and the same sample provided the 10 T cell receptor beta chains below, sequenced in a study of CD8+ T cells in alopecia areata. Treatment described: oral pan-JAK inhibitor, 5-10 mg twice daily. RNA extraction was followed by reverse transcription into cDNA, which acted as the sequencing template. The table came from immunoSEQ multiplex PCR; TCRdb's copy has only in-frame clones and leaves some out. The sample shows some 170,000 clones, about 53% of them seen only once. This material consisted of CD8+ T cells sorted from blood, taken at week 24, from a patient treated with tofacitinib. The receptors shown here come from a human donor with alopecia areata.

In regard to this clone: Distinct nucleotide sequences in the sample also encode this CDR3. The chain employs TRBV19 and TRBJ1-1; D remains unclear. This CDR3 contains 12 residues. With 3 bases removed from V and 4 bases from J, the gap between germline ends came to 6 bases. Germline V gene lookup returns CDR1 LNHDA and CDR2 SQIVND (reference sequence). CDR3 nucleotide sequence: TGTGCCAGTAGTATCGGGAGCACTGAAGCTTTCTTT. Protein product: CASSIGSTEAFF.

The DNA for the CDR3 is TGTGCCACCAGCAGAGTTGCGGGAACTAATGAAAAACTGTTTTTT. This encodes CATSRVAGTNEKLFF. The chain couples TRBV15 to TRBJ1-4, with unresolved D. V lost 1 base and J lost 1, with 7 bases in between. The CDR3 spans 15 residues. Germline V gene data show CDR1 as LNHNV and CDR2 as YYDKDF (reference sequence).

The table lists this clone with a few counts. This chain uses TRBV14 with TRBJ2-4; 13 bases are a match to TRBD2. Germline CDR1 SGHDN, CDR2 FVKESK. Losses at the gene ends were 4 bases for V and 6 bases for J; bases not matched to a gene: 9. The CDR3 spans 17 residues. This chain's CDR3 is CASSPPLAGGRGNIQYF. The CDR3 nucleotides are TGTGCCAGCAGCCCCCCACTAGCGGGGGGGCGGGGAAACATTCAGTACTTC.

The V call is TRBV2, the J call TRBJ2-5, with 8 bases lining up with TRBD2. The germline V gene encodes CDR1 SNHLY and CDR2 FYNNEI. J gave up 2 bases and V 2 bases, and 4 bases lay outside the gene matches. This CDR3 is built from 15 residues. In nucleotides, the CDR3 is TGTGCCAGCAGTGAATTTAGCGGGGCACAAGAGACCCAGTACTTC. It yields the protein CASSEFSGAQETQYF.

This clone was detected a few times. V usage is TRBV29-1 and J usage is TRBJ2-7; a possible D gene is TRBD2 (6 bases). The CDR3 is 13 amino acids. V shed 5 bases and J shed 0 bases, with 11 bases lying between them. Per germline, CDR1 SQVTM and CDR2 ANQGSEA. The CDR3 nucleotides read TGCAGCGTTTCTACCGGGAGCTCCTACGAGCAGTACTTC. Translated, it gives CSVSTGSSYEQYF.

In this sample, this clone turned up a few times. Other DNA sequences in this specimen translate into the identical CDR3. This chain connects TRBV30 to TRBJ2-3; TRBD1 matches 9 bases. Trimming at V came to 3 bases and at J to 3 bases, leaving 1 base not matched to a gene. There are 13 residues in the CDR3. Germline assignment: CDR1 GTSNPN and CDR2 SVGIG (reference sequence). Here the CDR3 reads CAWSGTGTDTQYF. The CDR3 DNA reads as TGTGCCTGGAGCGGGACAGGGACAGATACGCAGTATTTT.

On this clone itself: Germline is not matched at one junction end, which may reflect a read error. The chain combines TRBV6-5 with TRBJ2-2, with D possibly matching TRBD2 (6 bases). Germline V gene data show CDR1 as MNHEY and CDR2 as SVGAGI. The length of the CDR3 is 16 residues. Written as DNA, the CDR3 is TGTGCCAGCAGTTACCGTCACCTCGCGAACACCGGGGGGCTGTTTTTT. Amino acids: CASSYRHLANTGGLFF.

V and J are TRBV15 and TRBJ1-1; D might be TRBD1 (5 bases). This CDR3 has 15 residues. CDR1 is LNHNV, CDR2 YYDKDF, per germline (reference sequence). The germline V and J ends were trimmed by 0 bases and 1 base, with 9 bases remaining between them. The CDR3 here is CATSREGEPNTEAFF. The CDR3 DNA sequence: TGTGCCACCAGCAGAGAAGGGGAGCCGAACACTGAAGCTTTCTTT.

The chain links TRBV30 to TRBJ1-6; tentative D call: TRBD1 (6 bases). The CDR3 totals 14 residues. Between the trimmed V and J ends, which lost 0 bases and 9 bases, there was a span of 12 bases. Germline lookup yields CDR1 GTSNPN and CDR2 SVGIG (reference sequence). The CDR3 nucleotides are TGTGCCTGGAGTGTGGGGGGCGTTGGTTCACCCCTCCACTTT. It codes for CAWSVGGVGSPLHF.

This clone was observed a handful of times. The chain couples TRBV5-1 to TRBJ2-7, with unresolved D. This CDR3 is 13 amino acids long. The V end lost 2 bases, the J end lost 3 bases, and 9 bases lay between the germline ends. Germline CDR1 reads SGHRS; CDR2 reads YFSETQ. CDR3 in amino acids: CASSFLSDYEQYF. Written as DNA, the CDR3 is TGCGCCAGCAGCTTTCTATCCGACTACGAGCAGTACTTC.